Following are 28 T cell receptor beta chains from one sample sequenced in a study of T cell repertoires in cytomegalovirus infection. TCRdb redid the calling of the reads with MiXCR, one entry per CDR3 protein. The table records some 250,000 distinct CDR3 sequences, over 8% of them present only once. The sample taken for sequencing was PBMCs. These receptor sequences come from a human donor in good health (CMV status not recorded). Some clones in this sample may be carry-over from other donors' samples.

The chain recombines TRBV11-2 with TRBJ2-7, with D perhaps matching TRBD2 (6 bases). This CDR3 is 15 amino acids long. CDR1 and CDR2 from the germline V gene are SGHAT and FQNNGV. Deletions cut 6 bases from V and 1 base from J, with 16 bases between. CDR3 sequence: CASRRPGLQSYEQYF. In DNA, the CDR3 is TGTGCCAGCAGGCGTCCGGGACTTCAATCCTACGAGCAGTACTTC.

This clonotype occurred many times. One end of the junction is discordant with germline, which a read error may explain. V is TRBV4-1 and J is TRBJ2-1, with D unresolved. CDR1 and CDR2 from the germline V gene are MGHRA and YSYEKL. The CDR3 has 14 amino acids. Here the CDR3 reads CASSQEVTYNEQFF. For the CDR3, the DNA is TGTGCCAGCAGCCAAGAGGTGACCTACAATGAGCAGTTCTTC.

This clonotype was seen at least ten times. The chain carries TRBV28 and TRBJ1-2; possibly TRBD1 for D (6 bases). CDR3 length: 17 residues. V lost 2 bases, J lost 3 bases, and 19 bases lay in between. Per germline, CDR1 MDHEN and CDR2 SYDVKM. The CDR3 sequence is CASSLNQGGGRDYGYTF. The CDR3 DNA is TGTGCCAGCAGTTTAAATCAGGGTGGGGGCCGTGACTATGGCTACACCTTC.

In its sample, this clonotype was seen many times. CDR3 DNA: TGTGCCAGCAGCCTACCCCAGGGACCCAATTCACCCCTCCACTTT. Translated, it gives CASSLPQGPNSPLHF. This chain joins TRBV7-2 and TRBJ1-6; D might be TRBD1 (5 bases). Germline-derived CDR1 and CDR2 are SGHTA and FQGNSA. V lost 5 bases to trimming and J lost 7 bases, with 15 bases between them. This CDR3 contains 15 residues.

This clonotype was recorded a few times. The V gene is TRBV6-2 or TRBV6-3, the J gene TRBJ1-1, with 7 nucleotides matching TRBD1. Germline CDR1 reads MNHEY; CDR2 reads SVGEGT. V lost 6 bases, J lost 5 bases, and 6 bases stayed unmatched. The CDR3 is 13 amino acids. The CDR3 sequence is CASRTYRGTEAFF. The CDR3 nucleotides read TGTGCCAGCAGGACCTACAGGGGAACTGAAGCTTTCTTT.

The chain uses TRBV19 and TRBJ2-3; a possible D gene is TRBD2 (8 bases). CDR3 length: 16 residues. V dropped 6 bases and J dropped 1 base, with 17 bases sitting between them. Germline CDR1 is LNHDA and CDR2 is SQIVND (reference sequence). The CDR3 sequence is CASSPPGGGRTDTQYF. The CDR3 DNA follows: TGTGCCAGTAGCCCTCCGGGAGGGGGCCGCACAGATACGCAGTATTTT.

The table lists this clonotype with many counts. The CDR3 protein is CASSGSGTGGYEQYF. The CDR3 bases are TGTGCCAGCAGTGGATCCGGGACAGGGGGCTACGAGCAGTACTTC. This chain links TRBV27 with TRBJ2-7; 11 bases match TRBD1. Germline V lookup: CDR1 MNHEY, CDR2 SMNVEV (reference sequence). With V trimmed by 5 bases and J by 3 bases, 6 bases remained unmatched. CDR3 length: 15 residues.

This clonotype has at least ten counts. The J gene is TRBJ2-7, the V gene TRBV7-2, with D possibly being TRBD1 (6 bases). This CDR3 is built from 12 residues. V was cut by 5 bases and J by 4 bases, with 9 bases left in between. CDR1 is SGHTA and CDR2 is FQGNSA in the germline V gene. Here the CDR3 DNA reads TGTGCCAGCAGCCGGACAGCATACGAGCAGTACTTC. It yields the protein CASSRTAYEQYF. The full variable domain, with the rest looked up from reference TRBV7-2 and TRBJ2-7, is GAGVSQSPSNKVTEKGKDVELRCDPISGHTALYWYRQSLGQGLEFLIYFQGNSAPDKSGLPSDRFSAERTGGSVSTLTIQRTQQEDSAVYLCASSRTAYEQYFGPGTRLTVT.

This clonotype appeared many times. This sequence joins TRBV7-2 and TRBJ2-7; D gene ambiguous. V was cut by 5 bases and J by 1 base, with 15 bases left in between. The CDR3 loop spans 15 amino acids. Germline assignment: CDR1 SGHTA and CDR2 FQGNSA. The CDR3: CASSTVGGESYEQYF. The DNA of the CDR3 is TGTGCCAGCAGCACCGTAGGTGGGGAATCCTACGAGCAGTACTTC.

This clonotype was counted many times. The chain is built from TRBV7-2 and TRBJ1-5; D unclear. The CDR3 has 12 residues. V was trimmed by 2 bases and J by 7 bases, leaving 6 bases between them. CDR1 is SGHTA and CDR2 is FQGNSA in the germline V gene. The CDR3 DNA is TGTGCCAGCAGCTTACCCGGCCAGCCCCAGCATTTT. Its protein product is CASSLPGQPQHF.

This clonotype came up many times. The genes are TRBV10-3 and TRBJ1-5; D possibly corresponds to TRBD1 (5 bases). Germline V gives CDR1 ENHRY, CDR2 SYGVKD. This CDR3 is built from 16 residues. Trimming took 3 bases from V and 0 from J, leaving 12 bases between them. CDR3: CAISDGPGDSNQPQHF. The CDR3 region has the DNA TGTGCCATCAGTGACGGACCGGGGGATAGCAATCAGCCCCAGCATTTT.

The chain uses TRBV19 and TRBJ2-3, with 9 bases matching TRBD2. The V gene end was trimmed by 5 bases and the J gene end by 3 bases; junction bases not matched to a gene: 6. CDR1 LNHDA and CDR2 SQIVND come from the germline V gene (reference sequence). The CDR3 sequence is 15 residues long. The CDR3 sequence is CASSVLAGRTDTQYF. The CDR3 DNA follows: TGTGCCAGTAGTGTCCTAGCGGGGAGAACAGATACGCAGTATTTT.

The rearrangement joins TRBV7-6 to TRBJ1-2; D remains ambiguous. Trimming shortened V by 7 bases and J by 4 bases, and 10 bases separated the two germline ends. The CDR3 spans 12 residues. Germline assignment: CDR1 SGHVS and CDR2 FNYEAQ. The CDR3 loop reads CASTSEFYGYTF. CDR3 bases: TGTGCCAGCACATCGGAATTCTATGGCTACACCTTC.

This clonotype was recorded many times. This chain joins TRBV5-5 and TRBJ1-5; TRBD1 agrees at 7 bases. V trimming: 4 bases; J trimming: 0 bases; junction bases outside the gene matches: 13. Germline V gene data show CDR1 as SGHKS and CDR2 as YYEKEE (reference sequence). CDR3 length equals 18 residues. CDR3 nucleotides: TGTGCCAGCAGCCCTTGGGACAGTGAACTTTATAGCAATCAGCCCCAGCATTTT. The encoded protein is CASSPWDSELYSNQPQHF.

This clonotype was seen many times. This rearrangement joins TRBV7-2 to TRBJ2-7; TRBD2 matches 8 bases. The germline V gene has CDR1 SGHTA and CDR2 FQGNSA. The CDR3 loop spans 16 amino acids. J gave up 7 bases and V 1 base, and 12 bases lay outside the gene matches. The CDR3 protein is CASSLDPAGAMGEQYF. In DNA form, the CDR3 reads TGTGCCAGCAGCTTAGATCCAGCGGGAGCTATGGGAGAGCAGTACTTC.

This clonotype occurred many times. This chain links TRBV7-2 with TRBJ1-2; 9 nucleotides line up with TRBD1. The CDR3 runs 16 residues. Germline V gene lookup returns CDR1 SGHTA and CDR2 FQGNSA. J lost 4 bases, V lost 5 bases, and 11 bases had no gene match. The CDR3 bases are TGTGCCAGCAGCCTTGGTACAGGGGGCGCGGGCTATGGCTACACCTTC. Protein sequence: CASSLGTGGAGYGYTF.

This clonotype has ten or more counts. CDR3 loop: CASSSLGTGTGELFF. Written as DNA, the CDR3 is TGTGCCAGCAGTTCTCTCGGGACGGGAACCGGGGAGCTGTTTTTT. V usage is TRBV28 and J usage is TRBJ2-2, with D possibly being TRBD1 or TRBD2 (5 bases each). The CDR3 spans 15 residues. V dropped 4 bases and J dropped 5 bases, with 14 bases sitting between them. Germline values: CDR1 MDHEN, CDR2 SYDVKM. The whole variable domain, filled in from reference TRBV28 and TRBJ2-2, reads DVKVTQSSRYLVKRTGEKVFLECVQDMDHENMFWYRQDPGLGLRLIYFSYDVKMKEKGDIPEGYSVSREKKERFSLILESASTNQTSMYLCASSSLGTGTGELFFGEGSRLTVL.

In its sample, this clonotype was seen many times. The chain recombines TRBV19 with TRBJ2-3; D ambiguous. The CDR3 totals 14 residues. V lost 3 bases, J lost 6 bases, and 13 bases lay in between. The germline V gene has CDR1 LNHDA and CDR2 SQIVND (reference sequence). The CDR3 nucleotides read TGTGCCAGTAGTATGTCAAAGTGGTCGGATACGCAGTATTTT. As protein: CASSMSKWSDTQYF.

This clonotype was picked up many times. The chain joins TRBV7-2 to TRBJ1-1; unclear D gene. Trimming removed 4 bases from V and 4 bases from J, with 10 bases in between. The CDR3 spans 13 residues. CDR1 is SGHTA and CDR2 is FQGNSA in the germline V gene. CDR3 in DNA: TGTGCCAGCAGCTCATCCGGGTTCACTGAAGCTTTCTTT. The encoded protein is CASSSSGFTEAFF.

This clonotype was seen repeatedly, ten times or more. The chain joins TRBV7-8 to TRBJ2-7; 10 nucleotides match TRBD2. V was pared by 1 base and J by 2 bases, with 17 bases of the junction left unmatched. CDR1 is SGHVS and CDR2 is FQNEAQ in the germline V gene. The CDR3 is 20 residues long. CDR3 DNA sequence: TGTGCCAGCAGCTTAGTAGTGCTAGCGGGGGCCCAATACCTCCCCTACGAGCAGTACTTC. It encodes CASSLVVLAGAQYLPYEQYF. Drawing the rest from reference TRBV7-8 and TRBJ2-7, the complete variable domain is GAGVSQSPRYKVAKRGQDVALRCDPISGHVSLFWYQQALGQGPEFLTYFQNEAQLDKSGLPSDRFFAERPEGSVSTLKIQRTQQEDSAVYLCASSLVVLAGAQYLPYEQYFGPGTRLTVT.

This clonotype was found many times. This chain connects TRBV19 to TRBJ1-1; perhaps TRBD1 as D (6 bases). Per germline, CDR1 LNHDA and CDR2 SQIVND (reference sequence). V was pared by 5 bases and J by 5 bases, with 18 bases between. This CDR3 region has 15 residues. The CDR3 is CASSGRGGANTEAFF. The CDR3 nucleotides read TGTGCCAGTAGTGGCCGGGGGGGGGCGAATACTGAAGCTTTCTTT.

In regard to this clonotype: A much larger clone sits a single nucleotide away, making a read error possible. The chain joins TRBV19 to TRBJ1-1; D unresolved. CDR1 is LNHDA and CDR2 is SQIVND in the germline V gene (reference sequence). This CDR3 comprises 14 residues. In DNA form, the CDR3 reads TGTGCCAGTAGTACCCGGACCCGAAACACTGAAGCTTACTTT. Its translation is CASSTRTRNTEAYF. The complete variable domain, with remaining parts taken from reference TRBV19 and TRBJ1-1, reads DGGITQSPKYLFRKEGQNVTLSCEQNLNHDAMYWYRQDPGQGLRLIYYSQIVNDFQKGDIAEGYSVSREKKESFPLTVTSAQKNPTAFYLCASSTRTRNTEAYFGQGTRLTVV.

This clonotype was found many times. This sequence joins TRBV7-6 and TRBJ2-6, with a tentative D call TRBD1 (5 bases). Germline CDR1 reads SGHVS; CDR2 reads FNYEAQ. This CDR3 has 16 amino acids. Trimming took 2 bases from V and 4 from J, leaving 12 bases between them. CDR3: CASSLLQGSGANVLTF. As DNA, the CDR3 is TGTGCCAGCAGCTTATTGCAGGGCTCAGGGGCCAACGTCCTGACTTTC.

The genes are TRBV20-1 and TRBJ2-5, with a possible D match to TRBD2 (7 bases). There are 14 residues in the CDR3. Trimming pared 3 bases from V and 1 base from J, leaving 12 bases between. Germline lookup yields CDR1 DFQATT and CDR2 SNEGSKA (reference sequence). CDR3 residues: CSASPRGAQETQYF. The CDR3 region has the DNA TGCAGTGCTAGTCCCCGGGGGGCCCAAGAGACCCAGTACTTC.

This clonotype was observed at least ten times. The chain has TRBV12-3 or TRBV12-4 and TRBJ1-2; TRBD1 might be the D (5 bases). This CDR3 has 13 amino acids. Trimming shortened V by 2 bases and J by 7 bases, and 11 bases separated the two germline ends. In nucleotides, the CDR3 is TGTGCCAGCAGTTTAAACAGGAGTGGTGGCTACACCTTC. Translating it yields CASSLNRSGGYTF.

The gene calls are TRBV20-1 and TRBJ2-1, with TRBD1 matching 10 bases. V was clipped by 6 bases and J by 8 bases; unmatched bases: 4. The germline gives CDR1 DFQATT, CDR2 SNEGSKA (reference sequence). There are 12 residues in the CDR3. CDR3 residues: CSAGTGVYEQFF. The CDR3, as DNA: TGCAGTGCCGGGACAGGGGTCTATGAGCAGTTCTTC.

This clonotype was counted at least ten times. This sequence joins TRBV7-2 and TRBJ2-3, with D possibly being TRBD1 or TRBD2 (7 bases each). The ends were cut back, 5 bases at V and 2 bases at J, with 17 bases in the middle. Germline CDR1 is SGHTA and CDR2 is FQGNSA. There are 16 residues in the CDR3. CDR3 in amino acids: CASSQGGPRYTDTQYF. The CDR3 DNA sequence: TGTGCCAGCAGCCAGGGGGGGCCCCGATACACAGATACGCAGTATTTT.

This clonotype was seen ten or more times. The chain couples TRBV7-8 to TRBJ2-3; D is perhaps TRBD2 (6 bases). Trimming shortened V by 3 bases and J by 1 base, and 8 bases separated the two germline ends. In germline, CDR1 is SGHVS, CDR2 FQNEAQ. This CDR3 is 14 amino acids long. Here the CDR3 reads CASSLSGGTDTQYF. The CDR3 DNA sequence: TGTGCCAGCAGCTTGTCGGGAGGCACAGATACGCAGTATTTT. Full variable domain (remainder filled in from reference TRBV7-8 and TRBJ2-3): GAGVSQSPRYKVAKRGQDVALRCDPISGHVSLFWYQQALGQGPEFLTYFQNEAQLDKSGLPSDRFFAERPEGSVSTLKIQRTQQEDSAVYLCASSLSGGTDTQYFGPGTRLTVL.